This T cell receptor (beta chain) was identified in a study of blood T cell repertoires in COVID-19. The overall study: T cells, B-cell-depleted T cells, or PBMCs supplied cDNA or gDNA.

In the original analysis: Amplifying reference gene primers gave estimates of nucleated cell counts. Profiling relied on immunoSEQ multiplex PCR, and the TCRdb table lists in-frame clones only, not all of them. That table furnishes V, J and clone size, whereas the DNA furnished D and trimming. The sample consists of roughly 200,000 clones, 80% to 90% of them appearing once. Per germline, CDR1 MGHRA and CDR2 YSYEKL. CDR3 length equals 14 residues. Trimming left V 1 base short and J 7 bases short, with 13 bases between. The Seattle patients joined while their infection was active and were tracked longitudinally afterward.

V gene TRBV4-1 combines with J gene TRBJ1-1; D is perhaps TRBD1 (5 bases). Sequencing was done on a sample of peripheral blood. The receptor comes from a woman at least 80 years old with COVID-19, enrolled during active disease. The chain's CDR3 is CASSQVGLGGEAFF. Here the CDR3 DNA reads TGCGCCAGCAGCCAAGTTGGGTTGGGGGGTGAAGCTTTCTTT.